This T cell receptor (beta chain) was found in a study of regulatory T cells in long-lasting Graves disease. Time point denoted: persistent/refractory GD, antithyroid drugs over 5 years with positive TRAb. Extracted RNA from PBMCs served as the source of the TCR library. Criteria from the American Thyroid Association guidelines were applied to diagnose Graves' disease. According to the study, TCR beta libraries were built with iRepertoire HTBI primers and CDR3-region Arm-PCR. TCRdb re-called the multiplex PCR reads through MiXCR, storing one row per CDR3 protein. The profile shows about 310,000 distinct CDR3 sequences, 22% of them singletons. This clonotype appeared a few times. The CDR3 is 12 residues long. CDR1 is SQVTM and CDR2 is ANQGSEA in the germline V gene. V lost 3 bases to trimming and J lost 12 bases, with 17 bases between them.

The V call is TRBV29-1, the J call TRBJ1-1, with D uncertain. Sequencing was performed on peripheral blood mononuclear cells (PBMCs), taken when the disease was refractory, from a patient treated with antithyroid drugs. The clonotype comes from a female donor with Graves disease. The CDR3 coding sequence is TGCAGCGTTGACTATCTTCCAGGCGTGACTTTCTTT. It translates to CSVDYLPGVTFF.